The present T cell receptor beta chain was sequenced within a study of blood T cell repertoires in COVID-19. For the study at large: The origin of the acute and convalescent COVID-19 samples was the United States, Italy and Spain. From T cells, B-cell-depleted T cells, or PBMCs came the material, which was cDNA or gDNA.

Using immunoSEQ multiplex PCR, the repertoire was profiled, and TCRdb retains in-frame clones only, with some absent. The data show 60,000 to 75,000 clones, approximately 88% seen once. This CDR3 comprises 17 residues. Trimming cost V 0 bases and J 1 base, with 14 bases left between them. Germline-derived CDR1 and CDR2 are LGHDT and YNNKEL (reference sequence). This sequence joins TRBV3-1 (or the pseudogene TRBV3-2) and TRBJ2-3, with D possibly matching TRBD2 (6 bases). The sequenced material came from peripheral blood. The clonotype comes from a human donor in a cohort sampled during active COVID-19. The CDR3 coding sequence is TGTGCCAGCAGCCAAGATCCCCGGGAGTCGCGCACAGATACGCAGTATTTT. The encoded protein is CASSQDPRESRTDTQYF.